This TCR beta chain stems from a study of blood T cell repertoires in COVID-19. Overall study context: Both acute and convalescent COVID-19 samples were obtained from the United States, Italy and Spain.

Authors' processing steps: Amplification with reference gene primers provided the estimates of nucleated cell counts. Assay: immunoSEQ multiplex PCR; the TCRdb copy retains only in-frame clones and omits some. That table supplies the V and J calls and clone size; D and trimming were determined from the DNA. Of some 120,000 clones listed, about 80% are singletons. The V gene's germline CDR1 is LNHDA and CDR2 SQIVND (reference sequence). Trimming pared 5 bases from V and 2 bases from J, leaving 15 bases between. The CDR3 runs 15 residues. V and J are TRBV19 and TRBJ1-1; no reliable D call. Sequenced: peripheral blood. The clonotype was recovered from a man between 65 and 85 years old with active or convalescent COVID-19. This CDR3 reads CASSPRAQTNTEAFF. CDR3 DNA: TGTGCCAGTAGTCCACGAGCACAGACAAACACTGAAGCTTTCTTT.